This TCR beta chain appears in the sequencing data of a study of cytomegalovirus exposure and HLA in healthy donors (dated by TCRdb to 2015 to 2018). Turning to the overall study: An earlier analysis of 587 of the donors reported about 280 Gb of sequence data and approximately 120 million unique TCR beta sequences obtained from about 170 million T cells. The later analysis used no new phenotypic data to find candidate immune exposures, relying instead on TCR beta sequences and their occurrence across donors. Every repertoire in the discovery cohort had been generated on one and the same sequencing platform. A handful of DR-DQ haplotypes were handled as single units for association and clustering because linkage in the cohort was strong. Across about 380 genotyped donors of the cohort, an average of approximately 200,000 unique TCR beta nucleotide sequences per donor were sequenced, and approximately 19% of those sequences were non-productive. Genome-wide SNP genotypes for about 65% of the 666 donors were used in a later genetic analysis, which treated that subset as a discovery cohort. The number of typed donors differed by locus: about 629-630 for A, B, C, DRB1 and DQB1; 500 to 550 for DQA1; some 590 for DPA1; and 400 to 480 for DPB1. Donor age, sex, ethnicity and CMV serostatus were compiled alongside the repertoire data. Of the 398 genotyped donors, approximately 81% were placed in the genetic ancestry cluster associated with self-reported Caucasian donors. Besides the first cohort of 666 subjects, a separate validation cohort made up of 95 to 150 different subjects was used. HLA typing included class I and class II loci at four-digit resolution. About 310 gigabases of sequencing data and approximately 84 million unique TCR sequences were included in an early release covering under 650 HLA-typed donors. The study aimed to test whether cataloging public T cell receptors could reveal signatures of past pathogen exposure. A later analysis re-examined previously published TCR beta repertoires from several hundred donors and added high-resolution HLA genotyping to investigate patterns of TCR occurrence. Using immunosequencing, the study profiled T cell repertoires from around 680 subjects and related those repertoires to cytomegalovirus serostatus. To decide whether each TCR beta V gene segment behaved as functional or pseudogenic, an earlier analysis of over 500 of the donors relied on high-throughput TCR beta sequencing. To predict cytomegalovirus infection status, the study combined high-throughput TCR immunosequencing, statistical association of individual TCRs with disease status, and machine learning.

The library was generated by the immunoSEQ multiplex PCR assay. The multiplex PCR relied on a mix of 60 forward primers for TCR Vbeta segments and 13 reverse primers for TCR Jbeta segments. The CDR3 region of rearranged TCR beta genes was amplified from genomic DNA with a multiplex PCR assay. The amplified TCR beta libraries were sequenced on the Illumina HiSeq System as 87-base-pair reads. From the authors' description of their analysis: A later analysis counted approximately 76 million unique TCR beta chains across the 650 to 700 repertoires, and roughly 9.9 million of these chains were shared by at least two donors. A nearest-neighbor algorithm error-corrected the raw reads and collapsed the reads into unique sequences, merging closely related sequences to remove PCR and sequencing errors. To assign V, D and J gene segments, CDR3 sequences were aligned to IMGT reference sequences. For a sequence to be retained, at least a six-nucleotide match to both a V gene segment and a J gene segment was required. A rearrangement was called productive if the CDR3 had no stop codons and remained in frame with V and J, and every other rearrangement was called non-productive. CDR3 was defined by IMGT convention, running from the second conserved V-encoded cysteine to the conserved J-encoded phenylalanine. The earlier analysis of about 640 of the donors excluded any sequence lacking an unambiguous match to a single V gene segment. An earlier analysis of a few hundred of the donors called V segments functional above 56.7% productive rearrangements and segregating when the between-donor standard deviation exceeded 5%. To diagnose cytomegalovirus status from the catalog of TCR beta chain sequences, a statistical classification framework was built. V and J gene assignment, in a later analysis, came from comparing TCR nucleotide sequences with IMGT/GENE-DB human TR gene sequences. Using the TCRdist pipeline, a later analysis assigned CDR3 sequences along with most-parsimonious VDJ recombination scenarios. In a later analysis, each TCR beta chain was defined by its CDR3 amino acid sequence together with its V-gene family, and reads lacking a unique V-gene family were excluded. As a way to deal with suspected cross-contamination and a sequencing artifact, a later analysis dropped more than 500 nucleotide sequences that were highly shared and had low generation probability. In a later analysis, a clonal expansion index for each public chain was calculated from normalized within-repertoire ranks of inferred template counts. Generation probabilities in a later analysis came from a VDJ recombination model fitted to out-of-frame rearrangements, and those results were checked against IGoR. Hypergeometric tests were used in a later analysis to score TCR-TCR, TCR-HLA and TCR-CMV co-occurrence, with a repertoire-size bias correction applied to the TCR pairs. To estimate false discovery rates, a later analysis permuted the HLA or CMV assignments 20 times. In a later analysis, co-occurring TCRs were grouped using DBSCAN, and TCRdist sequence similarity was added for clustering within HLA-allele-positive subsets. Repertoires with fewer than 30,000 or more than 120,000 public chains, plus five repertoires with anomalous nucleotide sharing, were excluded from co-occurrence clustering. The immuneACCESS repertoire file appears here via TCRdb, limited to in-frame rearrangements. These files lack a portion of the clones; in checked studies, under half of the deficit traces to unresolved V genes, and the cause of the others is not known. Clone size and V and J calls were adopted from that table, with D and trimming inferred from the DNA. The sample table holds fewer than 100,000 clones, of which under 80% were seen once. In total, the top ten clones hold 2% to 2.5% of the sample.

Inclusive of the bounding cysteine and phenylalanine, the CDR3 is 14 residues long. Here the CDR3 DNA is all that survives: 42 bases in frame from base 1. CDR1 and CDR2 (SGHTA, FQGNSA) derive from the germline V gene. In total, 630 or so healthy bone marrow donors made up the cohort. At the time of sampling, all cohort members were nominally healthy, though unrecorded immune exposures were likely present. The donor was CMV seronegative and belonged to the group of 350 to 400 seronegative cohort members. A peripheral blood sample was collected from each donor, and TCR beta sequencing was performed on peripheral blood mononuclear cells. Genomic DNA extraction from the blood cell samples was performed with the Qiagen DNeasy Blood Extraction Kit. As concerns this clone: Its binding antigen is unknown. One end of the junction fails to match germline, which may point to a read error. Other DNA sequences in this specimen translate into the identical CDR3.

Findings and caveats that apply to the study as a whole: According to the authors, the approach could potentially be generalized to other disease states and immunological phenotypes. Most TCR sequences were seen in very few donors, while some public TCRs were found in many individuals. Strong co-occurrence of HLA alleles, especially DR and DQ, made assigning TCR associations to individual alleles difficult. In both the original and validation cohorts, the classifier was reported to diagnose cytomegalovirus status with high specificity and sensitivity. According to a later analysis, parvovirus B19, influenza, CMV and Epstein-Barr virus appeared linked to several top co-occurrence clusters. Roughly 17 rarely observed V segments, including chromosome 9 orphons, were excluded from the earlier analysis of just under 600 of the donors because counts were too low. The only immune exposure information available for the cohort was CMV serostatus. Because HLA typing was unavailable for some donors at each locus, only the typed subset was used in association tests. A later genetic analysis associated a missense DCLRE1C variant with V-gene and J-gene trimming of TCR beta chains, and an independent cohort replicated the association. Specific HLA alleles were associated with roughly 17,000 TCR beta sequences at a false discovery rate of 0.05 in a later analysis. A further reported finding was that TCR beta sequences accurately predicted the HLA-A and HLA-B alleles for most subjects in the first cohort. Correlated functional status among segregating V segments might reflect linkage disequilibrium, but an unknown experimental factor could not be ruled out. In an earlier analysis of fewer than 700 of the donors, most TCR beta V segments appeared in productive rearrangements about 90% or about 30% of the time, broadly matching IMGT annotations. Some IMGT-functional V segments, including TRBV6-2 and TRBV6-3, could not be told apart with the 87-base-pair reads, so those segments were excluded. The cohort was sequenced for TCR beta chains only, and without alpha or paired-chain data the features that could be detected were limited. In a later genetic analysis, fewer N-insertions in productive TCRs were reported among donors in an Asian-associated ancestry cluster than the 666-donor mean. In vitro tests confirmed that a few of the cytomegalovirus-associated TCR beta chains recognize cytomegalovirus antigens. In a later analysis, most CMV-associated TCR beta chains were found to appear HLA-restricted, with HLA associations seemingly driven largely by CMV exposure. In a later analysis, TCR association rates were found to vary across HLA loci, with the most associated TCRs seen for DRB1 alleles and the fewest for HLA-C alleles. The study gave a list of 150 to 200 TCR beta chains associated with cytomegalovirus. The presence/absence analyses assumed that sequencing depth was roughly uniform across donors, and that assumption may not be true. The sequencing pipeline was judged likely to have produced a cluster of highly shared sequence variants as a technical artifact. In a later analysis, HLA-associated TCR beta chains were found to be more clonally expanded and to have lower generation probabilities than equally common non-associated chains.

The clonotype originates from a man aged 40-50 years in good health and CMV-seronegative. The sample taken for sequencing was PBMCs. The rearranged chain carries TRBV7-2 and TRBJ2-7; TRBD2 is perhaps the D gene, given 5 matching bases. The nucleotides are TGCGCCAGCAGCTTAGACTATGGTAGCTACGAGCAGTACTTC. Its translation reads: CASSLDYGSYEQYF.